This T cell receptor beta chain was profiled in a study of shared clonotypes between healthy human individuals. In the authors' methods: From ImmunoSEQ came sequences covering only the junction and carrying no quality scores, so filtering differed. The data were produced by immunoSEQ multiplex PCR, yet TCRdb's version contains in-frame clones alone and is incomplete. The DNA was the basis for D and trimming; V, J and clone size are from that table. The table lists over a million clones, 70% to 80% of them singletons. Germline V gene data show CDR1 as LNHDA and CDR2 as SQIVND (reference sequence). Unmatched junction bases numbered 4, after V lost 3 bases and J lost 7 bases. The CDR3 runs to 16 residues. There were no recent acute infections or vaccinations among the donors, who were healthy HIV-negative adults. Donors were Caucasian adults residing in Nashville, Tennessee, USA.

The chain joins TRBV19 to TRBJ2-1; the match to TRBD2 covers 15 bases. This sequence originates from a man younger than 35 in good health. Source material: memory CD4+ T cells sorted from blood. Subset denoted: CD45RA-negative fraction. The CDR3 coding sequence is TGTGCCAGTAGTATGGGACTAGCGGGAGGTTGGAATGAGCAGTTCTTC. This encodes CASSMGLAGGWNEQFF.